This T cell receptor (beta chain) is drawn from a study of PD-1 blockade in classical Hodgkin lymphoma. Points from the study as a whole: Only CD4+ TCR diversity, not CD8+, had risen significantly by C4D1. Newly diagnosed patients reportedly had lower baseline TCR diversity than healthy donors. Any patient who commenced nivolumab under 1 year after ASCT was excluded. Whoever responded completely had baseline diversity much like that seen in newly diagnosed patients.

Time point specified: cycle 4 day 1 (C4D1), after 6 weeks of nivolumab. Every single patient, without exception, relapsed after autologous stem cell transplantation, and brentuximab vedotin exposure varied. This CDR3 has 14 amino acids. V was shortened by 3 bases and J by 4 bases, with 12 bases between the two germline ends. Looked up from germline, CDR1 is MDHEN and CDR2 is SYDVKM. Libraries were prepared by immunoSEQ multiplex PCR; TCRdb keeps only in-frame clonotypes and omits some of them. The repertoire holds about 44,000 clones, with roughly 70% as singletons. Note on this clone: Its antigen is unknown.

The sequence was obtained from a human donor with classical Hodgkin lymphoma. V and J are TRBV28 and TRBJ1-2, with a possible D match to TRBD1 (5 bases). This specimen consisted of peripheral blood mononuclear cells (PBMCs), obtained before the fourth cycle of nivolumab. In nucleotides, the CDR3 is TGTGCCAGCAGTTTTCAGGGTTACGGCTATGGCTACACCTTC. It codes for CASSFQGYGYGYTF.